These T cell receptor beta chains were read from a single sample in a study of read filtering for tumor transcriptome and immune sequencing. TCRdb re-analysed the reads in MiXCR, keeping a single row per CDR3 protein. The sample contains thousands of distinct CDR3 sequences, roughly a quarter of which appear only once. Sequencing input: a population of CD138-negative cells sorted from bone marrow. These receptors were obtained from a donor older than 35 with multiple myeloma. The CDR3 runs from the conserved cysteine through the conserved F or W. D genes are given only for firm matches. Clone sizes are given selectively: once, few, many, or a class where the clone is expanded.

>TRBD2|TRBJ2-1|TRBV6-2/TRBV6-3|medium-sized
TGTGCCAGCAGTTACGTAGCGGGGGGGGACTACAATGAGCAGTTCTTC
CASSYVAGGDYNEQFF
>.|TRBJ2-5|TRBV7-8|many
TGTGCCAGCAGCTTAAATAGGGTGGTCCAAGAGACCCAGTACTTC
CASSLNRVVQETQYF
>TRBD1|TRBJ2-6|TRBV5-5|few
TGTGCCAGCAGTCGGGGACAGCTCTCTGGGGCCAACGTCCTGACTTTC
CASSRGQLSGANVLTF
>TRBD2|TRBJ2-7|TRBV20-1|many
TGCAGTGCTAGTAGTGGGACTAGCTTGGAATACGAGCAGTACTTC
CSASSGTSLEYEQYF
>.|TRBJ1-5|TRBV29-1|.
TGCAGCGTGGGACGGGGGCTAATTAATCAGCCCCGGCATTTT
CSVGRGLINQPRHF
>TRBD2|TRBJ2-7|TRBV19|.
TGTGCCAGTAGTATAGGGACTAGCGGCTACGAGCAGTACTTC
CASSIGTSGYEQYF
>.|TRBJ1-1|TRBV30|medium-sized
TGTGCCTGGAGTGCCAGGGTGAACAGAGGGGCTTTCTTT
CAWSARVNRGAFF
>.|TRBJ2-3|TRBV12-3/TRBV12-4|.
TGTGCCAGCAGCCCCGACGCACTAGATACGCAGTATTTT
CASSPDALDTQYF
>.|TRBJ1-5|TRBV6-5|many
TGTGCCAGCACCCTGGGCTGGGGACAGCCCCAGCATTTT
CASTLGWGQPQHF
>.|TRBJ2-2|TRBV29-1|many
TGCAGCGTCGCCCCCGTTAACACCGGGGAGCTGTTTTTT
CSVAPVNTGELFF
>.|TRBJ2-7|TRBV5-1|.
TGCGCCAGCAACTTGAACTGGGCCGAGCGGTACTTC
CASNLNWAERYF
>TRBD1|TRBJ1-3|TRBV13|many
TGTGCCAGCAGCACCCACAGGGGAGCCTACGGAAACACCATATATTTT
CASSTHRGAYGNTIYF
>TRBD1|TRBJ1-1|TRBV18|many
TGTGCCAGCTCACCACCGGGACAGGGGGCTTGGGCTTTCTTT
CASSPPGQGAWAFF
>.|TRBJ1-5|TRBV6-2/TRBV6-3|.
TGTGCCAGCAGTTATTTTTGGTCAGGCCGAACTTTACTCCCTGATCAGCCCCAGCATTTT
CASSYFWSGRTLLPDQPQHF
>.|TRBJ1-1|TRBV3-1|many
TGTGCCAGCAGCCAGTTATCGGGGGGCTGGAACACTGAAGCTTTCTTT
CASSQLSGGWNTEAFF
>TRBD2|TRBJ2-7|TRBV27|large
TGTGCCAGCAGTCCGACTAGCGCGAAGACCTACGAGCAGTACTTC
CASSPTSAKTYEQYF
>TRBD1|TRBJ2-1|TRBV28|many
TGTGCCAGCAGTTCCACAGGGGGCCTCTCCTACAATGAGCAGTTCTTC
CASSSTGGLSYNEQFF
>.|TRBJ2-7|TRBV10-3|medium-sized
TGTGCCATCAGTGAGACCCCGCCACACAGGGTGACCTACGAGCAGTACTTC
CAISETPPHRVTYEQYF
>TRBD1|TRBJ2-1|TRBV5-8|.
TGTGCCAGCAGCCCAGGACAGGGCTCTTGGAATGAGCAGTTCTTC
CASSPGQGSWNEQFF
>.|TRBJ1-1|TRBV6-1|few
TGTGCCAGCAGTGAAGATGCCTGGGGTATATCAGAAGCTTTCTTT
CASSEDAWGISEAFF
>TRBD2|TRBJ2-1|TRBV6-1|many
TGTGCCAGCAGCATACTAGCGGGGTACAATGAGCAGTTCTTC
CASSILAGYNEQFF
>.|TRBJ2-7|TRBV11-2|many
TGTGCCAGCGCTCGGGACTGGAGGAACTACGAGCAGTACTTC
CASARDWRNYEQYF
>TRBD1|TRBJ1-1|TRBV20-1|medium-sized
TGCAGTGCCAAGGAACAGGGGTCGGGCACTGAAGCTTTCTTT
CSAKEQGSGTEAFF
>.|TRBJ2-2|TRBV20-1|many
TGCAGTGCTAGAGATGGCAGGGTCACTAACCCCGGGGAGCTGTTTTTT
CSARDGRVTNPGELFF
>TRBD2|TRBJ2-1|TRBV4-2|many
TGCGCCAGCAGCCAAGCCATTCTACCGGGACTAGCGGGAGTTGGTGAGCAGTTCTTC
CASSQAILPGLAGVGEQFF
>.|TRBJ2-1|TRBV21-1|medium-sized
TGTGCCAGCAGCAATACCAGCGGACCCTACAATGAGCAGTTCTTC
CASSNTSGPYNEQFF
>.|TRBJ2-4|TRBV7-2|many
TGTGCCAGCAGCTTAGATGGGCCAGGGCCCCTAAACATTCAGTACTTC
CASSLDGPGPLNIQYF
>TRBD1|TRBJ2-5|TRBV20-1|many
TGCAGTGCTAGAGCGACCGGGACAGGGGCTTCGGAGACCCAGTACTTC
CSARATGTGASETQYF
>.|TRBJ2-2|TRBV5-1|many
TGCGCCAGCAGCTTACAGGGAAACGCGAACACCGGGGAGCTGTTTTTT
CASSLQGNANTGELFF
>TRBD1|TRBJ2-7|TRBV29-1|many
TGCAGCGTTGAAGGGATTACAGGGACAGGGAACCCGTACGAGCAGTACTTC
CSVEGITGTGNPYEQYF
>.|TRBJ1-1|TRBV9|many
TGTGCCAGCAGCCAAGCGACACAGGGTGGGAACACTGAAGCTTTCTTT
CASSQATQGGNTEAFF
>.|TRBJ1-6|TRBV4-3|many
TGCGCCAGCAGCCAAGAGACTAGTACCTATAATTCACCCCTCCACTTT
CASSQETSTYNSPLHF
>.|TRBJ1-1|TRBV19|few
TGTGCCAGTAGTATTCGGGGAGGGGCTAACGCTGAAGCTTTCTTT
CASSIRGGANAEAFF
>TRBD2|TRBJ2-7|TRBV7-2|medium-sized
TGTGCCAGCAGCCCAAAGCTCTCGGGACTAGCGGATAGCTCCTACGAGCAGTACTTC
CASSPKLSGLADSSYEQYF
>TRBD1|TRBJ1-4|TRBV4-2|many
TGTGCCAGCAGCCGCCCGGGACAGAGTAATGAAAAACTGTTTTTT
CASSRPGQSNEKLFF
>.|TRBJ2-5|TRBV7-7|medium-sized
TGTGCTAGCAGCGAGGACAGAAAAGAGACCCAGTACTTC
CASSEDRKETQYF
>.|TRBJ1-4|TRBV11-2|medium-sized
TGTGCCAGCAGCTTCGGGTTTAATGAAAAACTGTTTTTT
CASSFGFNEKLFF
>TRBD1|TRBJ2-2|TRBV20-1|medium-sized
TGCAGTGCTAGAACAGGGGACACCGGGGAGCTGTTTTTT
CSARTGDTGELFF
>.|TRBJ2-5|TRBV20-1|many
TGCAGTGCTAGACAGTGGACGCGAGAGACCCAGTACTTC
CSARQWTRETQYF
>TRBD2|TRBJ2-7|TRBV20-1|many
TGCAGTGCTAGGATGGGGAGGGGCGAGCAGTACTTC
CSARMGRGEQYF